Presented here are 28 T cell receptor beta chains from one specimen sequenced in a study of T cell therapy after organ transplantation. Clones were read by immunoSEQ multiplex PCR, and TCRdb kept only the in-frame ones, dropping some. Altogether about 18,000 clones are present, 65% to 90% being singletons, with the ten largest covering 25% to 40%. Specified time point: 20-29 weeks after completion of therapy. Antigen specificity for these receptors is unknown. Sequencing was performed on CD8+ T cells from blood, taken after autologous CMV-specific T cell therapy. These TCRs come from a human patient who had received a solid organ transplant and had CMV disease. Some of the T cells might come from the graft donor.

This clone was found once. CDR3 bases: TGTGCCACCAGCGAGAACACTGAAGCTTTCTTT. Translation gives CATSENTEAFF. The V and J genes are TRBV15 and TRBJ1-1; D is uncertain. The CDR3 contains 11 residues. The V end was cut by 5 bases, the J end by 1 base, with 2 bases between. Germline V gene sequence: CDR1 LNHNV, CDR2 YYDKDF (reference sequence). The complete variable domain, with remaining parts taken from reference TRBV15 and TRBJ1-1, reads DAMVIQNPRYQVTQFGKPVTLSCSQTLNHNVMYWYQQKSSQAPKLLFHYYDKDFNNEADTPDNFQSRRPNTSFCFLDIRSPGLGDTAMYLCATSENTEAFFGQGTRLTVV.

V is TRBV7-9 and J is TRBJ2-2; D gene uncertain. CDR1 and CDR2 from the germline V gene are SEHNR and FQNEAQ (reference sequence). Trimming pared 5 bases from V and 6 bases from J, leaving 10 bases between. The CDR3 consists of 13 residues. The CDR3 loop is CASSPRGAGELFF. CDR3 DNA: TGTGCCAGCAGCCCGCGAGGTGCCGGGGAGCTGTTTTTT.

The chain uses TRBV6-1 and TRBJ1-5; D remains ambiguous. V was shortened by 3 bases and J by 2 bases, with 14 bases between the two germline ends. The CDR3 is made up of 16 amino acids. Germline CDR1 reads MNHNS; CDR2 reads SASEGT. CDR3 amino acids: CASSESLGRGNQPQHF. The CDR3 DNA is TGTGCCAGCAGTGAGAGTTTGGGTAGAGGCAATCAGCCCCAGCATTTT.

The genes are TRBV18 and TRBJ1-1; D is uncertain. CDR3 length equals 15 residues. V was trimmed by 5 bases and J by 0 bases, leaving 13 bases between them. In germline, CDR1 is KGHSH, CDR2 LQKENI. The DNA of the CDR3 is TGTGCCAGCTCATATCGGACGCAAATGAACACTGAAGCTTTCTTT. Its translation is CASSYRTQMNTEAFF.

This clone was found once. This chain connects TRBV10-3 to TRBJ1-1; D remains unclear. The CDR3 length is 14 residues. Trimming cost V 3 bases and J 1 base, with 9 bases left between them. Germline V lookup: CDR1 ENHRY, CDR2 SYGVKD. CDR3: CAISEWGGNTEAFF. The CDR3 DNA reads TGTGCCATCAGTGAATGGGGAGGGAACACTGAAGCTTTCTTT.

The gene calls are TRBV6-6 and TRBJ2-7, with D possibly being TRBD1 or TRBD2 (6 bases each). The CDR3 length is 14 residues. Between the trimmed V and J ends, which lost 8 bases and 0 bases, there was a span of 14 bases. The germline CDR1 and CDR2 sequences are MNHNY and SVGAGI (reference sequence). CDR3: CASSTGGSSYEQYF. The CDR3 DNA reads as TGTGCCAGCTCCACCGGGGGCTCCTCCTACGAGCAGTACTTC.

The CDR3 spells CASSYGPGVTEAFF. The CDR3 DNA is TGTGCCAGCAGTTACGGCCCAGGGGTTACTGAAGCTTTCTTT. This rearrangement joins TRBV6-5 to TRBJ1-1; possibly TRBD1 for D (6 bases). The CDR3 loop spans 14 amino acids. Trimming left V 2 bases short and J 5 bases short, with 12 bases between. Germline V gene data show CDR1 as MNHEY and CDR2 as SVGAGI.

The chain employs TRBV13 and TRBJ2-2, with D perhaps assigned TRBD1 or TRBD2 (6 bases each). The germline V gene has CDR1 PRHDT and CDR2 FYEKMQ (reference sequence). CDR3 length equals 15 residues. V lost 2 bases and J lost 4, with 11 bases in between. The CDR3 bases are TGTGCCAGCAGCTTAACGGGGGCAGGCACCGGGGAGCTGTTTTTT. Translated, it gives CASSLTGAGTGELFF.

This chain joins TRBV7-2 and TRBJ1-1; tentative D call: TRBD1 (5 bases). The CDR3 runs 11 residues. Trimming pared 9 bases from V and 8 bases from J, leaving 13 bases between. Germline CDR1 is SGHTA and CDR2 is FQGNSA. DNA for the CDR3: TGTGCCAGGATGGAAGGGGTGGAAGCTTTCTTT. Residues: CARMEGVEAFF. Full variable domain (missing parts from reference TRBV7-2 and TRBJ1-1): GAGVSQSPSNKVTEKGKDVELRCDPISGHTALYWYRQSLGQGLEFLIYFQGNSAPDKSGLPSDRFSAERTGGSVSTLTIQRTQQEDSAVYLCARMEGVEAFFGQGTRLTVV.

V is TRBV18 and J is TRBJ2-3; TRBD1 matches 7 bases. The CDR3 is 16 amino acids. Losses at the gene ends were 4 bases for V and 0 bases for J; bases not matched to a gene: 7. The germline V gene has CDR1 KGHSH and CDR2 LQKENI. The CDR3 DNA sequence: TGTGCCAGCTCACTCTCGCCGGGACAGAGCACAGATACGCAGTATTTT. It specifies CASSLSPGQSTDTQYF.

This rearrangement joins TRBV4-3 to TRBJ2-2; possibly TRBD1 for D (5 bases). CDR1 LGHNA and CDR2 YSLEER come from the germline V gene. The CDR3 contains 15 residues. The V gene lost 0 bases and the J gene lost 8 bases, with 13 bases spanning the gap. The CDR3 DNA is TGCGCCAGCAGCCAAGATGTGGCAGGGTATGGGGAGCTGTTTTTT. Encoded protein: CASSQDVAGYGELFF.

This clone was recorded only once. The J gene is TRBJ2-7, the V gene TRBV21-1; the tabulated D call, TRBD2, remains unverified against the DNA. TRBV21-1 is an annotated pseudogene. CDR3 size: 14 residues. The CDR3 DNA reads as TGTGCCAGCAGGGCAAGCGGGGGATTCTACGAGCAGTACTTC. Amino acid sequence: CASRASGGFYEQYF.

This rearrangement joins TRBV15 to TRBJ1-4; no clear D. This CDR3 is built from 17 residues. Germline V gene lookup returns CDR1 LNHNV and CDR2 YYDKDF (reference sequence). V dropped 0 bases and J dropped 1 base, with 12 bases sitting between them. CDR3 loop: CATSRESLWGTNEKLFF. The CDR3 DNA reads as TGTGCCACCAGCAGAGAAAGCCTATGGGGAACTAATGAAAAACTGTTTTTT.

The chain carries TRBV11-3 and TRBJ1-1; unclear D gene. The V end was cut by 0 bases, the J end by 6 bases, with 5 bases between. The V gene's germline CDR1 is SGHNT and CDR2 YENEEA. The CDR3 totals 12 residues. The CDR3 nucleotides are TGTGCCAGCAGCTTAGATGGGGCTGAAGCTTTCTTT. Translation gives CASSLDGAEAFF.

This clone was seen at least ten times. The DNA of the CDR3 is TGTGCCAGCAGCTTAACAGGGGCTAGTTTAAACACCGGGGAGCTGTTTTTT. This encodes CASSLTGASLNTGELFF. The chain joins TRBV7-9 to TRBJ2-2; 7 positions agree with TRBD1. The CDR3 sequence is 17 residues long. Germline V CDR1 and CDR2: SEHNR, FQNEAQ (reference sequence). Losses at the gene ends were 2 bases for V and 2 bases for J; bases not matched to a gene: 8.

The J gene is TRBJ2-7, the V gene TRBV11-2, with D possibly matching TRBD1 (6 bases). The germline gives CDR1 SGHAT, CDR2 FQNNGV. The CDR3 sequence is 13 residues long. V lost 3 bases and J lost 0, with 6 bases in between. The CDR3 coding sequence is TGTGCCAGCAGCTTGGGGGCCTCCTACGAGCAGTACTTC. Translating gives CASSLGASYEQYF.

V usage is TRBV30 and J usage is TRBJ2-7, with 8 bases fitting TRBD1. The germline gives CDR1 GTSNPN, CDR2 SVGIG (reference sequence). This CDR3 is built from 15 residues. The V gene end was trimmed by 0 bases and the J gene end by 5 bases; junction bases not matched to a gene: 9. In DNA form, the CDR3 reads TGTGCCTGGAGTGTACTATCTGGACAGGGTAACGAGCAGTACTTC. Translating gives CAWSVLSGQGNEQYF.

This sequence joins TRBV19 and TRBJ1-1; D is possibly TRBD1 (5 bases). Germline lookup yields CDR1 LNHDA and CDR2 SQIVND (reference sequence). This CDR3 comprises 14 residues. V lost 3 bases, J lost 4 bases, and 12 bases lay in between. The CDR3 DNA reads TGTGCCAGTAGTATCGGGGGTCTAGCCACTGAAGCTTTCTTT. This encodes CASSIGGLATEAFF.

The chain employs TRBV5-1 and TRBJ2-1; TRBD2 aligns across 10 bases. Germline trimming cut 7 bases from V and 4 bases from J; bases unmatched to any gene: 14. The germline V gene encodes CDR1 SGHRS and CDR2 YFSETQ. The length of the CDR3 is 17 residues. CDR3 residues: CASRTSGEFFSYNEQFF. CDR3 sequence (DNA): TGCGCCAGCCGAACTAGCGGGGAGTTCTTTTCGTACAATGAGCAGTTCTTC.

J is TRBJ2-5 and V is TRBV6-5, with 11 bases lining up with TRBD1. The CDR3 consists of 15 residues. V was pared by 5 bases and J by 5 bases, with 7 bases of the junction left unmatched. CDR1 and CDR2 from the germline V gene are MNHEY and SVGAGI. Here the CDR3 reads CASSPGTGGSETQYF. Here the CDR3 DNA reads TGTGCCAGCAGTCCTGGGACAGGGGGAAGCGAGACCCAGTACTTC.

The genes are TRBV5-6 and TRBJ2-7, with 7 bases identical to TRBD1. This CDR3 is 13 amino acids long. After removal of 1 base from V and 4 bases from J, the junction contained 2 bases not matched to a gene. Germline CDR1 reads SGHDT; CDR2 reads YYEEEE. The CDR3 DNA follows: TGTGCCAGCAGCTTGTGGGACAGTTACGAGCAGTACTTC. This codes for CASSLWDSYEQYF.

This clone was seen just once. The rearrangement joins TRBV7-8 to TRBJ2-7, with 9 bases identical to TRBD1. With V trimmed by 0 bases and J by 2 bases, 8 bases remained unmatched. This CDR3 region has 17 residues. Germline values: CDR1 SGHVS, CDR2 FQNEAQ. DNA of the CDR3: TGTGCCAGCAGCTTAGCGATGATAGGACAGGGGACCTACGAGCAGTACTTC. Its translation is CASSLAMIGQGTYEQYF.

This chain joins TRBV7-6 and TRBJ1-5; a weak D match, TRBD1 (6 bases). The germline CDR1 and CDR2 sequences are SGHVS and FNYEAQ. V lost 4 bases and J lost 7, with 11 bases in between. This CDR3 is 13 amino acids long. CDR3 region: CASSYREHQPQHF. In nucleotides, the CDR3 is TGTGCCAGCAGCTACAGGGAGCACCAGCCCCAGCATTTT.

V usage is TRBV13 and J usage is TRBJ2-3, with 7 bases aligning to TRBD2. Germline CDR1 is PRHDT and CDR2 is FYEKMQ (reference sequence). The CDR3 runs 16 residues. V lost 3 bases and J lost 1; bases outside the gene matches: 7. CDR3 amino acids: CASSLDGAGGTDTQYF. CDR3 in DNA: TGTGCCAGCAGCTTGGATGGGGCGGGAGGCACAGATACGCAGTATTTT.

CDR3 sequence reads: CASSAPDRGGNQPQHF. DNA for the CDR3: TGTGCCAGTAGTGCGCCGGACAGGGGAGGGAATCAGCCCCAGCATTTT. This chain links TRBV19 with TRBJ1-5; 9 bases agree with TRBD1. CDR3 length: 16 amino acids. The J segment lost 4 bases and the V segment lost 5 bases, leaving 9 bases of the junction unmatched. The germline V gene encodes CDR1 LNHDA and CDR2 SQIVND (reference sequence). Full variable domain (outside the CDR3, taken from reference TRBV19 and TRBJ1-5): DGGITQSPKYLFRKEGQNVTLSCEQNLNHDAMYWYRQDPGQGLRLIYYSQIVNDFQKGDIAEGYSVSREKKESFPLTVTSAQKNPTAFYLCASSAPDRGGNQPQHFGDGTRLSIL.

This clone was found once. V usage is TRBV27 and J usage is TRBJ2-2; D is perhaps TRBD2 (5 bases). CDR1 and CDR2 from the germline V gene are MNHEY and SMNVEV (reference sequence). The CDR3 extends over 13 amino acids. V lost 2 bases to trimming and J lost 5 bases, with 6 bases between them. The CDR3 DNA is TGTGCCAGCAGTTTAGAGGGAACCGGGGAGCTGTTTTTT. Its translation: CASSLEGTGELFF.

The chain uses TRBV19 and TRBJ2-7, with D maybe TRBD1 (6 bases). Germline CDR1 LNHDA, CDR2 SQIVND (reference sequence). This CDR3 is built from 13 residues. The V and J ends lost 6 bases and 9 bases respectively, with 18 bases between them. In DNA form, the CDR3 reads TGTGCCAGTAGCCGTGGGGGCAGCCTCTCGCAGTACTTC. The encoded protein is CASSRGGSLSQYF. Filled out from reference TRBV19 and TRBJ2-7, the complete variable domain reads DGGITQSPKYLFRKEGQNVTLSCEQNLNHDAMYWYRQDPGQGLRLIYYSQIVNDFQKGDIAEGYSVSREKKESFPLTVTSAQKNPTAFYLCASSRGGSLSQYFGPGTRLTVT.

This chain uses TRBV11-2 with TRBJ2-1; 8 bases match TRBD2. Trimming cost V 2 bases and J 5 bases; bases outside gene matches: 5. CDR1 and CDR2 from the germline V gene are SGHAT and FQNNGV. The CDR3 is 15 amino acids. The chain's CDR3 is CASSLFAGGNNEQFF. Here the CDR3 DNA reads TGTGCCAGCAGCTTATTCGCGGGAGGTAACAATGAGCAGTTCTTC.